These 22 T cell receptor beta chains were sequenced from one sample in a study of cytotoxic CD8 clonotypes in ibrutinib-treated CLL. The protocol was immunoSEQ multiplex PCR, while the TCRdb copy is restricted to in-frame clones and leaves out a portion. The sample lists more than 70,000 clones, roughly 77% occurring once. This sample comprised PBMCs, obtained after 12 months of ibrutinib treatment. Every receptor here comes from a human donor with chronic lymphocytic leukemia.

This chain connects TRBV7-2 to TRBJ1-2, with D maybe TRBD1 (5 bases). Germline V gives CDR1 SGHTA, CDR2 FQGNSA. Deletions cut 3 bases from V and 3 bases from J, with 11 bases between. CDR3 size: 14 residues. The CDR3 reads CASSFGTDYYGYTF. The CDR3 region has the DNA TGTGCCAGCAGCTTCGGGACTGACTACTATGGCTACACCTTC.

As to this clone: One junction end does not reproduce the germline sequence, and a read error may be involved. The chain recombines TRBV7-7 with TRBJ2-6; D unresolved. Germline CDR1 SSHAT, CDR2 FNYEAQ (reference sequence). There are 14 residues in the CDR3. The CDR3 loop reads CASSPGSGANVLTF. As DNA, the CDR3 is TGTGCTAGCAGCCCGGGCTCTGGGGCCAACGTCCTGACTTTC.

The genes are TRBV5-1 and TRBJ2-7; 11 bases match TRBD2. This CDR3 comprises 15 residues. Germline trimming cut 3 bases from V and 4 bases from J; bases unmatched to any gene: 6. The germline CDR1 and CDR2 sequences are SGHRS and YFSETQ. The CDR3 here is CASSSLAGAPYEQYF. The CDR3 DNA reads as TGCGCCAGCAGCTCACTAGCGGGGGCGCCGTACGAGCAGTACTTC.

CDR3 bases: TGCGCCAGCAGCCTCACCCCCCTGACTGAAGTTGAGCAGTTCTTC. This gives the protein CASSLTPLTEVEQFF. The rearrangement joins TRBV5-1 to TRBJ2-1; D gene uncertain. CDR3 size: 15 residues. The germline V gene encodes CDR1 SGHRS and CDR2 YFSETQ. Between the trimmed V and J ends, which lost 4 bases and 9 bases, there was a span of 20 bases.

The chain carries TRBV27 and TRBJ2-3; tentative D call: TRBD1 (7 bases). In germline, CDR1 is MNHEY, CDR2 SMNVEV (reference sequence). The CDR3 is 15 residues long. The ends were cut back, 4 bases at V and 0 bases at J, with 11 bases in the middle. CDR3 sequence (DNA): TGTGCCAGCAGTTGGAGGGGGCCAAGCACAGATACGCAGTATTTT. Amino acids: CASSWRGPSTDTQYF.

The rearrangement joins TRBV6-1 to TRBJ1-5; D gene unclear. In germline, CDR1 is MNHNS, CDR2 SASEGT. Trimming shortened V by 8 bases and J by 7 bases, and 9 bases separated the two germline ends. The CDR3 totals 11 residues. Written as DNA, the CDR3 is TGTGCCAGCTCGACCGGCCAGCCCCAGCATTTT. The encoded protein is CASSTGQPQHF.

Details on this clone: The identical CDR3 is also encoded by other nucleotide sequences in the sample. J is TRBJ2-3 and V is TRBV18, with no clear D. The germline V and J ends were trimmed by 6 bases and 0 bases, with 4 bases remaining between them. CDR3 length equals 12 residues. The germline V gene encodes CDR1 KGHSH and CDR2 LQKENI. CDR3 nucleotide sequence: TGTGCCAGCTCGCCTAGCACAGATACGCAGTATTTT. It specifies CASSPSTDTQYF.

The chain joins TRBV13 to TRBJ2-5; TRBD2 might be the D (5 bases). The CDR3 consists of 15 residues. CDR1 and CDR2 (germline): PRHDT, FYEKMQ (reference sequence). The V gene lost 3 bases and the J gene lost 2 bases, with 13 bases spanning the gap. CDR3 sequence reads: CASSFRAGSQETQYF. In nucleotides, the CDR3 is TGTGCCAGCAGCTTTCGGGCGGGCAGTCAAGAGACCCAGTACTTC.

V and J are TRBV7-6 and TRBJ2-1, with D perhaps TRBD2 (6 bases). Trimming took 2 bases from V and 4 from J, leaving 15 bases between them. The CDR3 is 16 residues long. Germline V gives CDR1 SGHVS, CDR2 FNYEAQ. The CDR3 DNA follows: TGTGCCAGCAGCTTAAGGGGCGGGACCCTTTACAATGAGCAGTTCTTC. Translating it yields CASSLRGGTLYNEQFF.

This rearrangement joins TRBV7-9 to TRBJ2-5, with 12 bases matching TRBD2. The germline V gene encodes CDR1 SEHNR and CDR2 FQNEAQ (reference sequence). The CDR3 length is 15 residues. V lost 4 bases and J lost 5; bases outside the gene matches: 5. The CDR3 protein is CASSSGLAGGETQYF. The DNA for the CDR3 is TGTGCCAGCAGCTCGGGACTAGCGGGTGGTGAGACCCAGTACTTC.

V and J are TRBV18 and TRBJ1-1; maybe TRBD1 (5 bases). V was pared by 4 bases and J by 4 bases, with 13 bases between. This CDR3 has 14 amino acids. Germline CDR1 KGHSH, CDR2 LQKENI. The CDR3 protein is CASSHPTVSTEAFF. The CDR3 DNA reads TGTGCCAGCTCACACCCGACAGTTTCCACTGAAGCTTTCTTT.

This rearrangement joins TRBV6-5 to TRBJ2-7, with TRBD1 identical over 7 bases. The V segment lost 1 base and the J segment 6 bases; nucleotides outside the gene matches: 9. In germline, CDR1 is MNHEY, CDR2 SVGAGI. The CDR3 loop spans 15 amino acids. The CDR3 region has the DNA TGTGCCAGCAGTTACTTGGGACAGCGAAACGGCGAGCAGTACTTC. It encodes CASSYLGQRNGEQYF.

The CDR3 region has the DNA TGCGCCAGCAGCCAAGATGGTGGTTCTGGAAACACCATATATTTT. As protein: CASSQDGGSGNTIYF. The chain has TRBV4-3 and TRBJ1-3; unclear D gene. Trimming took 0 bases from V and 1 from J, leaving 7 bases between them. CDR1 is LGHNA, CDR2 YSLEER, per germline. The CDR3 covers 15 residues.

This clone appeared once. DNA of the CDR3: TGTGCCATCAGTGAGTATGGGCAGGCCTACGAGCAGTACTTC. It codes for CAISEYGQAYEQYF. The chain uses TRBV10-3 and TRBJ2-7, with no clear D. Between the trimmed V and J ends, which lost 1 base and 2 bases, there was a span of 9 bases. Germline assignment: CDR1 ENHRY and CDR2 SYGVKD. CDR3 length equals 14 residues.

This CDR3 reads CASPPQETQYF. The CDR3 coding sequence is TGTGCCAGCCCCCCTCAAGAGACCCAGTACTTC. V usage is TRBV21-1 and J usage is TRBJ2-5; TRBD2, as called in the table, went unchecked against the DNA. TRBV21-1 is deemed a pseudogene. This CDR3 is built from 11 residues.

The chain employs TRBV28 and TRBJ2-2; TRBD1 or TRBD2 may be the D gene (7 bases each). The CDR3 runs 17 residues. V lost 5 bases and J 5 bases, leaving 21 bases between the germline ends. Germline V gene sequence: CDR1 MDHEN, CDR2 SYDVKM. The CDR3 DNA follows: TGTGCCAGCAGTCCCCCGGGGGAGGGGGCGAGGACCGGGGAGCTGTTTTTT. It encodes CASSPPGEGARTGELFF.

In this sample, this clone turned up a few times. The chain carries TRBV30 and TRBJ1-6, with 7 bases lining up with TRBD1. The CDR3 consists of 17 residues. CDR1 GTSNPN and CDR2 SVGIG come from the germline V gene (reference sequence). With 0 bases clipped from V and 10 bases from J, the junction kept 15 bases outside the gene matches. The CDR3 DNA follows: TGTGCCTGGAGTGTACAGAAGGGTAACCAGGGGGGGTCACCCCTCCACTTT. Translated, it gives CAWSVQKGNQGGSPLHF.

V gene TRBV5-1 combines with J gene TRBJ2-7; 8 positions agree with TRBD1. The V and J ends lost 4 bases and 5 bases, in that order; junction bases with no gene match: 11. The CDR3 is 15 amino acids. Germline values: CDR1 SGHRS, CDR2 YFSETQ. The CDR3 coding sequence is TGCGCCAGCAGCAACAGACAGGGGTACGTCGACGAGCAGTACTTC. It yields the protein CASSNRQGYVDEQYF.

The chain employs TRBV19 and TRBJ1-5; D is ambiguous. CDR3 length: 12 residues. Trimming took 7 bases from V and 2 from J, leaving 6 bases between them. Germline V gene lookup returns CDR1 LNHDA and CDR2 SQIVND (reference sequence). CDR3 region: CASMMGNQPQHF. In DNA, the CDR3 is TGTGCCAGTATGATGGGCAATCAGCCCCAGCATTTT. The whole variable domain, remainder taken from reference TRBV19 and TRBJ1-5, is DGGITQSPKYLFRKEGQNVTLSCEQNLNHDAMYWYRQDPGQGLRLIYYSQIVNDFQKGDIAEGYSVSREKKESFPLTVTSAQKNPTAFYLCASMMGNQPQHFGDGTRLSIL.

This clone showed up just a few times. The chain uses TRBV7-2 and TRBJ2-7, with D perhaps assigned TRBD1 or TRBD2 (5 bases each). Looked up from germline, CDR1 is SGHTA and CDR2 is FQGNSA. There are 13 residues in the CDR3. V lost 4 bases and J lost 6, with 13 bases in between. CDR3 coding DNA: TGTGCCAGCAGCTCAGACCTGGGGGTCGAGCAGTACTTC. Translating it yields CASSSDLGVEQYF.

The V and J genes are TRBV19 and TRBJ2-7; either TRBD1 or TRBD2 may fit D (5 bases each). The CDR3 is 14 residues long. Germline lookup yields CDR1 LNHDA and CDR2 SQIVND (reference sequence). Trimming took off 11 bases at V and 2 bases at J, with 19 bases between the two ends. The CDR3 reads CAPPGRDPTYEQYF. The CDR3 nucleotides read TGTGCCCCCCCCGGACGGGACCCCACCTACGAGCAGTACTTC.

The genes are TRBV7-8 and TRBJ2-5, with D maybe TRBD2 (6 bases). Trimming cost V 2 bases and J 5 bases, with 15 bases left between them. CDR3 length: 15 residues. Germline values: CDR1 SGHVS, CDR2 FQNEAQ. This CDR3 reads CASSLLGGSAETQYF. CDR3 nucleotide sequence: TGTGCCAGCAGCTTACTTGGGGGGTCGGCGGAGACCCAGTACTTC.